The clone carrying this T cell receptor beta chain occurred a few times. Sequencing used immunoSEQ multiplex PCR; TCRdb keeps in-frame clones, though not all of them. The data contain 110,000 or so clones, around nine tenths of them singletons. This specimen belongs to a study of control samples from healthy donors and cancer patients. Between the trimmed V and J ends, which lost 5 bases and 0 bases, there was a span of 8 bases. This CDR3 comprises 14 residues. From germline, CDR1 is LNHDA and CDR2 SQIVND (reference sequence). Sequenced sample: blood. The clonotype originates from a man aged 30-40 years in good health. This chain links TRBV19 with TRBJ1-5; D gene uncertain. Here the CDR3 DNA reads TGTGCCAGTAGTTCAAAGAATAGCAATCAGCCCCAGCATTTT. It specifies CASSSKNSNQPQHF.